The 16 T cell receptor beta chains listed next were all sequenced from one sample in a study of cytomegalovirus exposure and HLA in healthy donors. Use of 60 Vbeta and 13 Jbeta primers characterized the PCR. Generated by immunoSEQ multiplex PCR, the TCRdb table keeps only in-frame clones and is missing some. The sample includes 150,000 to 200,000 clones, about 79% of them seen just once. Sequencing input: PBMCs. These receptors were obtained from a man aged 45 to 65 in good health and CMV-seropositive.

The J gene is TRBJ1-2, the V gene TRBV15; weak D call: TRBD1 (5 bases). This CDR3 region has 15 residues. The germline V and J ends were trimmed by 3 bases and 2 bases, with 13 bases remaining between them. Germline CDR1 is LNHNV and CDR2 is YYDKDF (reference sequence). CDR3 nucleotides: TGTGCCACCAGCAGGGGGGAGGGATCAAACTATGGCTACACCTTC. It yields the protein CATSRGEGSNYGYTF.

This chain connects TRBV2 to TRBJ1-1; tentatively, D is TRBD1 (5 bases). This CDR3 has 14 residues. Trimming left V 4 bases short and J 4 bases short, with 13 bases between. CDR1 and CDR2 (germline): SNHLY, FYNNEI. The CDR3 is CASSVRGGGTEAFF. In nucleotides, the CDR3 is TGTGCCAGCAGTGTGAGGGGAGGAGGCACTGAAGCTTTCTTT.

The rearrangement links TRBV30 to TRBJ2-1; TRBD1 matches 10 bases. CDR1 is GTSNPN, CDR2 SVGIG, per germline (reference sequence). Trimming at V came to 2 bases and at J to 5 bases, leaving 6 bases not matched to a gene. The CDR3 contains 15 residues. CDR3 coding DNA: TGTGCCTGGAGTCGGGGACAGGGGAGGAACAATGAGCAGTTCTTC. This encodes CAWSRGQGRNNEQFF.

The chain recombines TRBV6-5 with TRBJ1-2; 10 bases line up with TRBD1. V was pared by 4 bases and J by 4 bases, with 6 bases of the junction left unmatched. Germline lookup yields CDR1 MNHEY and CDR2 SVGAGI. This CDR3 has 15 amino acids. The CDR3 nucleotides are TGTGCCAGCAGTTCTGCTTGGACAGGGGGCTATGGCTACACCTTC. It encodes CASSSAWTGGYGYTF.

The rearrangement links TRBV7-3 to TRBJ2-2, with unresolved D. V was cut by 4 bases and J by 7 bases, with 13 bases left in between. The CDR3 is 14 amino acids. Germline assignment: CDR1 SGHTA and CDR2 FQGTGA. CDR3 bases: TGTGCCAGCAGCTCCCAACGGTCGAACGGGGAGCTGTTTTTT. This gives the protein CASSSQRSNGELFF.

The rearrangement links TRBV5-5 to TRBJ2-7; weak D call: TRBD2 (6 bases). The V gene lost 1 base and the J gene lost 4 bases, with 9 bases spanning the gap. CDR3 length equals 13 residues. Germline V gene sequence: CDR1 SGHKS, CDR2 YYEKEE (reference sequence). The CDR3 DNA is TGTGCCAGCAGCTTGATGGGGGGATACGAGCAGTACGTC. It codes for CASSLMGGYEQYV.

The rearrangement links TRBV6-5 to TRBJ1-4; TRBD1 matches at 7 bases. The CDR3 sequence is 13 residues long. The germline V gene has CDR1 MNHEY and CDR2 SVGAGI. V lost 6 bases and J lost 8; bases outside the gene matches: 6. This CDR3 reads CASRGQPGEKLFF. In DNA, the CDR3 is TGTGCCAGCAGGGGACAGCCGGGGGAAAAACTGTTTTTT.

The chain uses TRBV10-3 and TRBJ2-5; D perhaps matches TRBD2 (5 bases). Trimming took off 11 bases at V and 3 bases at J, with 19 bases between the two ends. Germline V gene lookup returns CDR1 ENHRY and CDR2 SYGVKD. The CDR3 is 14 amino acids. The CDR3 coding sequence is TGTGCCTCCGGAGGTGGCCCGAGGGAAGAGACCCAGTACTTC. It translates to CASGGGPREETQYF.

This clone was recorded once. J is TRBJ2-3 and V is TRBV27; D is unclear. Germline assignment: CDR1 MNHEY and CDR2 SMNVEV (reference sequence). The CDR3 consists of 14 residues. V was cut by 8 bases and J by 4 bases, with 16 bases left in between. CDR3 region: CASRSGAHPDTQYF. For the CDR3, the DNA is TGTGCCAGCCGTTCCGGAGCCCACCCAGATACGCAGTATTTT.

The V call is TRBV10-3, the J call TRBJ1-4, with 11 bases lining up with TRBD1. The CDR3 is 17 amino acids. The V and J ends lost 2 bases and 2 bases, in that order; junction bases with no gene match: 4. Germline V gives CDR1 ENHRY, CDR2 SYGVKD. The CDR3: CAISEGGQGATNEKLFF. In DNA, the CDR3 is TGTGCCATCAGTGAGGGCGGACAGGGGGCCACTAATGAAAAACTGTTTTTT.

The chain has TRBV5-6 and TRBJ2-2, with TRBD1 matching 10 bases. With 9 bases clipped from V and 5 bases from J, the junction kept 13 bases outside the gene matches. The CDR3 contains 16 residues. Per germline, CDR1 SGHDT and CDR2 YYEEEE. The CDR3 protein is CATSTIGTGETGELFF. CDR3 DNA: TGTGCCACTTCCACCATAGGGACAGGGGAAACCGGGGAGCTGTTTTTT.

V is TRBV10-2 and J is TRBJ2-4; 8 bases line up with TRBD2. This CDR3 is 19 amino acids long. Trimming cost V 0 bases and J 0 bases; bases outside gene matches: 10. CDR1 WSHSY and CDR2 SAAADI come from the germline V gene. CDR3 region: CASSESPAGAGLAKNIQYF. The CDR3 DNA sequence: TGCGCCAGCAGTGAGTCGCCAGCGGGAGCCGGATTAGCCAAAAACATTCAGTACTTC.

This sequence joins TRBV4-1 and TRBJ2-5; D unresolved. This CDR3 region has 15 residues. The germline V gene has CDR1 MGHRA and CDR2 YSYEKL. Deletions cut 1 base from V and 4 bases from J, with 13 bases between. CDR3 sequence: CASSQGSSKRETQYF. Here the CDR3 DNA reads TGCGCCAGCAGCCAAGGTAGTAGTAAAAGAGAGACCCAGTACTTC.

This chain links TRBV5-6 with TRBJ2-7, with a weak D call TRBD2 (5 bases). Germline CDR1 and CDR2: SGHDT and YYEEEE. V lost 0 bases and J 2 bases, leaving 6 bases between the germline ends. This CDR3 is built from 13 residues. CDR3 in DNA: TGTGCCAGCAGCTTGGCCGGGACCTACGAGCAGTACTTC. Its translation: CASSLAGTYEQYF.

This clone is a singleton in its sample. This chain links TRBV6-1 with TRBJ1-5, with a tentative D call TRBD1 (6 bases). The V end lost 0 bases, the J end lost 1 base, and 13 bases lay between the germline ends. Germline V CDR1 and CDR2: MNHNS, SASEGT. CDR3 length: 17 residues. CDR3 in DNA: TGTGCCAGCAGTGAAGCGGGGGGGCCCGAGAGCAATCAGCCCCAGCATTTT. Its translation: CASSEAGGPESNQPQHF.

The J gene is TRBJ1-1, the V gene TRBV11-3, with D possibly matching TRBD1 (6 bases). The V end was cut by 5 bases, the J end by 4 bases, with 11 bases between. This CDR3 has 13 amino acids. Germline V lookup: CDR1 SGHNT, CDR2 YENEEA. As DNA, the CDR3 is TGTGCCAGCAGCCGGACAGAGCGCACTGAAGCTTTCTTT. Translated, it gives CASSRTERTEAFF.